The 28 T cell receptor beta chains in this list originate from one sample, sequenced in a study of Graves' ophthalmopathy and Graves' hyperthyroidism. Investigators amplified TCR beta CDR3 regions from RNA transcripts. Amplification began with first-round RT-PCR using HTBI primers, then second-round multiplex PCR was performed. MiXCR was run by TCRdb on the multiplex PCR reads, yielding one entry per CDR3 protein. The repertoire includes about 740,000 distinct CDR3 sequences, around 40% of them detected once, and around 40% sits in the top ten. Sequenced sample: peripheral blood. These receptors originate from an adult man with Graves' ophthalmopathy.

In this sample, this clonotype turned up a few times. The genes are TRBV3-1 and TRBJ1-3; D is unclear. Trimming pared 0 bases from V and 7 bases from J, leaving 13 bases between. Germline V lookup: CDR1 LGHDT, CDR2 YNNKEL (reference sequence). This CDR3 contains 15 residues. CDR3 residues: CASSQDLMVRNTIYF. The CDR3 DNA follows: TGTGCCAGCAGCCAAGATCTGATGGTCCGGAACACCATATATTTT.

V usage is TRBV29-1 and J usage is TRBJ2-7; tentatively, D is TRBD1 (6 bases). The tail of the sequence fits TRBJ2-1 better, so the J call may be wrong. The germline gives CDR1 SQVTM, CDR2 ANQGSEA. There are 11 residues in the CDR3. CDR3 loop: CSVVIGGEQFF. The CDR3 coding sequence is TGCAGCGTTGTGATAGGGGGTGAGCAGTTCTTC.

This clonotype was detected only a few times. The chain has TRBV20-1 and TRBJ2-7, with D unclear. CDR3 length: 14 residues. The germline CDR1 and CDR2 sequences are DFQATT and SNEGSKA (reference sequence). Deletions cut 6 bases from V and 6 bases from J, with 21 bases between. The CDR3: CSASPPADYTEQYF. DNA of the CDR3: TGCAGTGCCAGTCCCCCGGCGGATTATACCGAGCAGTACTTC.

In regard to this clonotype: The junction and the germline gene differ at one end; a read error may be behind it. The chain links TRBV15 to TRBJ2-5; 7 nucleotides align to TRBD1. CDR1 is LNHNV, CDR2 YYDKDF, per germline (reference sequence). This CDR3 has 15 amino acids. The CDR3 is CATSRSRGGQETQHF. The CDR3 DNA is TGTGCCACCAGCAGAAGCAGAGGGGGCCAAGAGACCCAGCACTTC.

With respect to this clonotype: Sequence at one end of the junction differs from germline and may be a read error. J is TRBJ1-1 and V is TRBV5-1, with unresolved D. This CDR3 region has 13 residues. In germline, CDR1 is SGHRS, CDR2 YFSETQ. CDR3 in DNA: TGCGCCAGCAGCCCGTCATCTGTGACTGGAGCTTTCTTT. The encoded protein is CASSPSSVTGAFF.

As regards this clonotype: The junction and the germline gene differ at one end; a read error may be behind it. The J gene is TRBJ1-5, the V gene TRBV25-1, with TRBD1 matching 11 bases. The CDR3 extends over 15 amino acids. Germline-derived CDR1 and CDR2 are MGHDK and SYGVNS. CDR3 sequence reads: CASSRGTGGHQPQHF. For the CDR3, the DNA is TGCGCCAGCAGCCGGGGGACAGGGGGGCACCAGCCCCAGCATTTT.

This clonotype was observed a handful of times. The chain carries TRBV12-3 or TRBV12-4 and TRBJ1-5, with D possibly being TRBD1 (5 bases). There are 17 residues in the CDR3. Trimming took 3 bases from V and 4 from J, leaving 19 bases between them. The CDR3 region has the DNA TGTGCCAGCAGTTTTGGGATGGGGTCGGGGGATAATCAGCCCCAGCATTTT. This encodes CASSFGMGSGDNQPQHF.

About this clonotype: Lacking the conserved final phenylalanine or tryptophan, this CDR3 likely reflects a read error. No DNA is shown, since the ends of the CDR3 on it are uncertain; the CDR3 is the one TCRdb lists. The V call is TRBV12-5, the J call TRBJ1-2. The length of the CDR3 is 9 amino acids, counting both ends. The germline V gene encodes CDR1 LGHNT and CDR2 FRNRAP. The CDR3 region is CASGLVLAG.

At least ten counts were recorded for this clonotype. The J gene is TRBJ1-1, the V gene TRBV5-1; D is unclear. The length of the CDR3 is 13 residues. The germline gives CDR1 SGHRS, CDR2 YFSETQ. Trimming stripped 0 bases from V and 6 bases from J, with 9 bases between. The CDR3 loop reads CASSLVLEAEAFF. The CDR3 DNA is TGCGCCAGCAGCTTGGTATTGGAGGCTGAAGCTTTCTTT.

The CDR3 is CASSVSRGGVETQYF. CDR3 sequence (DNA): TGTGCCAGCAGCGTATCCAGGGGGGGCGTGGAGACCCAGTACTTC. The chain employs TRBV9 and TRBJ2-5; D is tentatively TRBD1 or TRBD2 (7 bases each). The CDR3 covers 15 residues. The V end lost 1 base, the J end lost 5 bases, and 15 bases lay between the germline ends. Germline assignment: CDR1 SGDLS and CDR2 YYNGEE.

With regard to this clonotype: Lacking the conserved final phenylalanine or tryptophan, this CDR3 likely reflects a read error. The limits of the CDR3 on the DNA are not certain, so only TCRdb's listed CDR3 is given. This chain links TRBV24-1 with TRBJ1-4. Germline loops: CDR1 KGHDR, CDR2 SFDVKD. The CDR3 length equals 9 residues, ends included. CDR3 in amino acids: CAISDRDRS.

This clonotype was recorded at least ten times. The chain is built from TRBV7-2 and TRBJ1-2, with TRBD1 as a possible D gene (5 bases). Germline-derived CDR1 and CDR2 are SGHTA and FQGNSA. This CDR3 comprises 13 residues. V was cut by 3 bases and J by 6 bases, with 11 bases left in between. CDR3 amino acids: CASSFSGIDGYTF. The CDR3 DNA reads as TGTGCCAGCAGCTTCTCAGGGATCGATGGCTACACCTTC.

This rearrangement joins TRBV7-9 to TRBJ1-5; tentatively, D is TRBD1 (6 bases). CDR1 SEHNR and CDR2 FQNEAQ come from the germline V gene (reference sequence). The CDR3 runs 17 residues. With 0 bases removed from V and 2 bases from J, the gap between germline ends came to 14 bases. The CDR3 nucleotides are TGTGCCAGCAGCTTAGCGCTGGGGGGGCGAGGCAATCAGCCCCAGCATTTT. Amino acid sequence: CASSLALGGRGNQPQHF.

This clonotype was seen at least ten times. This chain joins TRBV25-1 and TRBJ2-5, with TRBD2 identical over 9 bases. Germline-derived CDR1 and CDR2 are MGHDK and SYGVNS. This CDR3 has 16 amino acids. V lost 7 bases to trimming and J lost 4 bases; unmatched junction nucleotides: 13. DNA of the CDR3: TGTGCCAGCACGGGCATTAGCGGGGGCCTCGGAGAGACCCAGTACTTC. Translation gives CASTGISGGLGETQYF.

This clonotype was observed a handful of times. The J gene is TRBJ2-7, the V gene TRBV6-6; 13 bases map to TRBD2. The CDR3 is made up of 16 amino acids. V was pared by 7 bases and J by 0 bases, with 6 bases of the junction left unmatched. Germline-derived CDR1 and CDR2 are MNHNY and SVGAGI (reference sequence). CDR3 nucleotides: TGTGCCAGCATTCGGGGACTAGCGGGGAGCTCCTACGAGCAGTACTTC. Translating it yields CASIRGLAGSSYEQYF.

J is TRBJ2-7 and V is TRBV4-2; 9 positions agree with TRBD1. CDR3 length: 19 residues. Germline V gene data show CDR1 as LGHNA and CDR2 as YNFKEQ. With 4 bases clipped from V and 0 bases from J, the junction kept 16 bases outside the gene matches. CDR3 loop: CASSPPHFGTGQHSYEQYF. CDR3 DNA sequence: TGTGCCAGCAGCCCACCTCACTTCGGGACAGGGCAACACTCCTACGAGCAGTACTTC.

This clonotype was counted many times. The chain carries TRBV15 and TRBJ1-1, with no clear D. This CDR3 spans 17 amino acids. Looked up from germline, CDR1 is LNHNV and CDR2 is YYDKDF (reference sequence). V was clipped by 3 bases and J by 2 bases, with 19 bases between them. The CDR3 DNA follows: TGTGCCACCAGCAGTGCAGGTGGTGAGTTTGGTAACACTGAAGCTTTCTTT. It codes for CATSSAGGEFGNTEAFF.

V is TRBV9 and J is TRBJ1-1; TRBD1 agrees at 11 bases. CDR1 and CDR2 from the germline V gene are SGDLS and YYNGEE. This CDR3 contains 16 residues. With 4 bases clipped from V and 4 bases from J, the junction kept 9 bases outside the gene matches. The CDR3 nucleotides read TGTGCCAGCAGCCAAGATCCGGACAGGGGGCTCACTGAAGCTTTCTTT. It encodes CASSQDPDRGLTEAFF.

This clonotype has a handful of counts. The V gene is TRBV11-2, the J gene TRBJ1-2, with TRBD1 matching over 8 bases. Germline V gene data show CDR1 as SGHAT and CDR2 as FQNNGV. V gave up 0 bases and J gave up 4 bases; unmatched junction bases: 4. The CDR3 contains 15 residues. The CDR3 sequence: CASSLDPQGVYGYTF. The DNA of the CDR3 is TGTGCCAGCAGCTTAGATCCACAGGGGGTCTATGGCTACACCTTC.

As regards this clonotype: One end of the junction does not line up with germline, which may come from a read error. For the CDR3, the DNA is TGTGCCGGCAGACAGGGTGTATGGGAGACCCAGTACTTC. Protein product: CAGRQGVWETQYF. The V gene is TRBV7-9, the J gene TRBJ2-5; 7 bases fit TRBD1. The CDR3 is 13 amino acids. The germline V gene has CDR1 SEHNR and CDR2 FQNEAQ (reference sequence).

The sample holds a few counts of this clonotype. The chain employs TRBV7-9 and TRBJ1-1, with D maybe TRBD1 (5 bases). The germline V gene encodes CDR1 SEHNR and CDR2 FQNEAQ (reference sequence). CDR3 length: 18 amino acids. The V gene lost 5 bases and the J gene lost 0 bases, with 22 bases spanning the gap. The chain's CDR3 is CASSVPGLAWGMNTEAFF. The CDR3, as DNA: TGTGCCAGCAGCGTTCCGGGACTCGCCTGGGGAATGAACACTGAAGCTTTCTTT.

This clonotype showed up many times. The chain links TRBV20-1 to TRBJ2-5, with D possibly TRBD2 on 5 matching bases. The CDR3 is 14 amino acids. CDR1 DFQATT and CDR2 SNEGSKA come from the germline V gene (reference sequence). The CDR3 DNA reads as TGCAGCGCCCAGGACTCGATCCTACAAGAGACCCAGTACTTC. Residues: CSAQDSILQETQYF.

This clonotype has a handful of counts. The rearrangement uses TRBV19 and TRBJ1-5; TRBD1 matches 7 bases. The V gene's germline CDR1 is LNHDA and CDR2 SQIVND (reference sequence). The CDR3 runs to 14 residues. J gave up 8 bases and V 3 bases, and 7 bases lay outside the gene matches. The DNA for the CDR3 is TGTGCCAGTAGTATCGAACAGGGGTATGAGCCCCAGCATTTT. It encodes CASSIEQGYEPQHF.

Comment on this clonotype: A read error is possible here, since a much larger clone lies one base away. The chain is built from TRBV11-1 and TRBJ1-2, with TRBD1 matching over 8 bases. The ends lost 6 bases at V and 7 bases at J; junction bases unmatched: 10. CDR1 and CDR2 (germline): SGHAT, FQDESV (reference sequence). The CDR3 has 14 amino acids. CDR3 region: CASRAPGQEAGYTF. For the CDR3, the DNA is TGTGCCAGCAGGGCCCCGGGACAGGAAGCTGGCTACACCTTC.

V gene TRBV29-1 combines with J gene TRBJ2-5; TRBD1 is a possible D gene (5 bases). V lost 4 bases and J 11 bases, leaving 14 bases between the germline ends. CDR3 length equals 11 residues. From germline, CDR1 is SQVTM and CDR2 ANQGSEA. CDR3 amino acids: CSVASGLYQYF. The CDR3 nucleotides read TGCAGCGTTGCATCAGGGTTGTATCAGTACTTC.

This clonotype was observed many times. The V and J genes are TRBV15 and TRBJ1-2; no clear D. V lost 5 bases, J lost 2 bases, and 12 bases lay in between. Germline CDR1 reads LNHNV; CDR2 reads YYDKDF (reference sequence). CDR3 length equals 14 residues. CDR3 bases: TGTGCCACCAGCCCACGGACCGAAAACTATGGCTACACCTTC. It is translated as CATSPRTENYGYTF.

V and J are TRBV20-1 and TRBJ2-7; 8 nucleotides agree with TRBD2. J lost 2 bases, V lost 3 bases, and 9 bases had no gene match. This CDR3 has 15 residues. Germline values: CDR1 DFQATT, CDR2 SNEGSKA (reference sequence). CDR3 bases: TGCAGTGCTAGGTCGGGGCGGGGGGACCCCTACGAGCAGTACTTC. The encoded protein is CSARSGRGDPYEQYF.

This clonotype was counted at least ten times. The J gene is TRBJ2-7, the V gene TRBV29-1; D tentatively reads TRBD1 or TRBD2 (7 bases each). The CDR3 sequence is 13 residues long. Germline V gene data show CDR1 as SQVTM and CDR2 as ANQGSEA. The germline V and J ends were trimmed by 7 bases and 5 bases, with 18 bases remaining between them. The DNA of the CDR3 is TGCAGCGCGTACAGGGGAGGGTGGAACGAGCAGTACTTC. Amino acid sequence: CSAYRGGWNEQYF.